Below, 18 T cell receptor beta chains from the same sample are listed, as sequenced in a study of OX40 agonist ivuxolimab in advanced cancers. Using immunoSEQ multiplex PCR, the repertoire was profiled, and TCRdb retains in-frame clones only, with some absent. The sample consists of around 40,000 clones, roughly 86% of them appearing once. Sequenced material: CD4+ or CD8+ T cells sorted from blood, taken in a trial of the OX40 agonist ivuxolimab. These receptors all stem from an adult with an advanced solid tumor such as melanoma, head and neck, liver or kidney cancer.

This rearrangement joins TRBV6-5 to TRBJ2-2; D is perhaps TRBD1 or TRBD2 (6 bases each). V shed 2 bases and J shed 3 bases, with 7 bases lying between them. This CDR3 has 14 residues. Per the germline V gene, CDR1 is MNHEY and CDR2 is SVGAGI. CDR3 coding DNA: TGTGCCAGCAGTTACAGGGGGGACACCGGGGAGCTGTTTTTT. Amino acid sequence: CASSYRGDTGELFF.

The rearrangement joins TRBV5-4 to TRBJ2-7; 7 nucleotides agree with TRBD2. CDR3 length equals 17 residues. CDR1 and CDR2 (germline): SGHNT, YYREEE (reference sequence). V was clipped by 0 bases and J by 3 bases; unmatched bases: 12. Here the CDR3 DNA reads TGTGCCAGCAGCTTGGACGTGGCGGCGGGAGCAGGCTACGAGCAGTACTTC. Protein sequence: CASSLDVAAGAGYEQYF.

The V gene is TRBV19, the J gene TRBJ1-5; no clear D. The CDR3 consists of 15 residues. With 3 bases removed from V and 0 bases from J, the gap between germline ends came to 9 bases. Germline V lookup: CDR1 LNHDA, CDR2 SQIVND (reference sequence). The CDR3 DNA reads as TGTGCCAGTAGTATTCAAGCATATAGCAATCAGCCCCAGCATTTT. Amino acids: CASSIQAYSNQPQHF.

The CDR3 coding sequence is TGCAGCGTCAACAGTGGTGACTACGAGCAGTACTTC. This sequence encodes CSVNSGDYEQYF. The rearrangement uses TRBV29-1 and TRBJ2-7; D is ambiguous. The CDR3 length is 12 residues. Germline values: CDR1 SQVTM, CDR2 ANQGSEA. V was trimmed by 6 bases and J by 3 bases, leaving 12 bases between them.

The chain carries TRBV5-1 and TRBJ1-1, with no clear D. The CDR3 contains 16 residues. Deletions cut 6 bases from V and 0 bases from J, with 18 bases between. Germline V lookup: CDR1 SGHRS, CDR2 YFSETQ. In DNA form, the CDR3 reads TGCGCCAGCACCCCGGAATATGACGGTTTGAACACTGAAGCTTTCTTT. As protein: CASTPEYDGLNTEAFF. The whole variable domain, remainder taken from reference TRBV5-1 and TRBJ1-1, is KAGVTQTPRYLIKTRGQQVTLSCSPISGHRSVSWYQQTPGQGLQFLFEYFSETQRNKGNFPGRFSGRQFSNSRSEMNVSTLELGDSALYLCASTPEYDGLNTEAFFGQGTRLTVV.

The chain recombines TRBV28 with TRBJ2-3; no clear D. Germline V gives CDR1 MDHEN, CDR2 SYDVKM. V dropped 6 bases and J dropped 6 bases, with 10 bases sitting between them. This CDR3 region has 12 residues. This CDR3 is CASRRIGDTQYF. In DNA form, the CDR3 reads TGTGCCAGCAGACGGATCGGGGATACGCAGTATTTT.

The gene calls are TRBV6-6 and TRBJ1-5; D remains unclear. This CDR3 comprises 15 residues. Germline lookup yields CDR1 MNHNY and CDR2 SVGAGI (reference sequence). V lost 4 bases and J lost 0, with 10 bases in between. The CDR3 spells CASSSGGYSNQPQHF. DNA of the CDR3: TGTGCCAGCAGTTCCGGTGGATATAGCAATCAGCCCCAGCATTTT.

This chain connects TRBV9 to TRBJ2-7; weak D call: TRBD1 (5 bases). Germline V gene sequence: CDR1 SGDLS, CDR2 YYNGEE. CDR3 length: 12 residues. V dropped 5 bases and J dropped 6 bases, with 12 bases sitting between them. The CDR3 sequence is CASSGHGAEQYF. CDR3 sequence (DNA): TGTGCCAGCAGTGGACATGGAGCCGAGCAGTACTTC.

The rearrangement joins TRBV2 to TRBJ1-1, with 7 bases lining up with TRBD1. Germline CDR1 reads SNHLY; CDR2 reads FYNNEI. The CDR3 is 15 residues long. V dropped 7 bases and J dropped 0; count of bases not matched to a gene: 8. The CDR3 here is CASKRGQIMNTEAFF. The CDR3 DNA is TGTGCCAGCAAGAGGGGACAGATCATGAACACTGAAGCTTTCTTT.

The chain combines TRBV27 with TRBJ2-7, with 7 bases matching TRBD2. The CDR3 runs to 13 residues. The V segment lost 8 bases and the J segment 3 bases; nucleotides outside the gene matches: 7. CDR1 and CDR2 (germline): MNHEY, SMNVEV (reference sequence). CDR3 region: CASGTSAIYEQYF. DNA of the CDR3: TGTGCCAGCGGAACTAGCGCCATCTACGAGCAGTACTTC.

This rearrangement joins TRBV5-1 to TRBJ2-1; 9 bases fit TRBD1. The CDR3 is made up of 19 amino acids. With 4 bases clipped from V and 0 bases from J, the junction kept 14 bases outside the gene matches. CDR1 and CDR2 from the germline V gene are SGHRS and YFSETQ. CDR3 residues: CASSTGTGTRGSSYNEQFF. The CDR3 coding sequence is TGCGCCAGCAGCACCGGGACAGGGACACGCGGAAGCTCCTACAATGAGCAGTTCTTC.

This rearrangement joins TRBV7-6 to TRBJ2-3; D not resolved. Germline V lookup: CDR1 SGHVS, CDR2 FNYEAQ. Trimming removed 5 bases from V and 6 bases from J, with 15 bases in between. The CDR3 length is 14 residues. The CDR3 protein is CASSALDPRDTQYF. The DNA of the CDR3 is TGTGCCAGCAGCGCCCTGGACCCTCGGGATACGCAGTATTTT.

This clone was seen more than once but under ten times. V gene TRBV7-6 combines with J gene TRBJ1-1; D gene ambiguous. Germline CDR1 is SGHVS and CDR2 is FNYEAQ. V gave up 4 bases and J gave up 3 bases, with 9 bases separating them. CDR3 length equals 13 residues. The CDR3 spells CASSSDGYTEAFF. The CDR3 nucleotides read TGTGCCAGCAGCTCGGACGGATACACTGAAGCTTTCTTT.

The V call is TRBV2, the J call TRBJ2-7; weak D call: TRBD1 (5 bases). The germline V and J ends were trimmed by 3 bases and 0 bases, with 12 bases remaining between them. In germline, CDR1 is SNHLY, CDR2 FYNNEI. The length of the CDR3 is 15 residues. The CDR3, as DNA: TGTGCCAGCAGTGATTCAGGACATTCCTCCTACGAGCAGTACGTC. Protein product: CASSDSGHSSYEQYV.

This rearrangement joins TRBV11-2 to TRBJ1-2, with a tentative D call TRBD1 (6 bases). V was clipped by 4 bases and J by 8 bases, with 29 bases between them. This CDR3 region has 18 residues. Per the germline V gene, CDR1 is SGHAT and CDR2 is FQNNGV. CDR3 bases: TGTGCCAGCAGCTCCAACTCCGGGACAAGTTTCTCATGGTACGGCTACACCTTC. Translated: CASSSNSGTSFSWYGYTF.

This rearrangement joins TRBV28 to TRBJ2-5; 7 bases line up with TRBD1. The CDR3 runs to 14 residues. The ends lost 6 bases at V and 2 bases at J; junction bases unmatched: 6. Per the germline V gene, CDR1 is MDHEN and CDR2 is SYDVKM. In DNA, the CDR3 is TGTGCCAGCAGCCTAGGACAGGAACAAGAGACCCAGTACTTC. Translation: CASSLGQEQETQYF.

The rearrangement joins TRBV5-4 to TRBJ1-2; TRBD1 might be the D (6 bases). V lost 3 bases and J lost 8, with 14 bases in between. CDR3 length: 13 residues. Germline assignment: CDR1 SGHNT and CDR2 YYREEE (reference sequence). The CDR3 spells CASSSPGEGGYTF. The CDR3 DNA sequence: TGTGCCAGCAGCTCCCCAGGGGAGGGCGGCTACACCTTC.

V gene TRBV13 combines with J gene TRBJ1-6; weak D call: TRBD1 (6 bases). The CDR3 runs to 15 residues. Germline assignment: CDR1 PRHDT and CDR2 FYEKMQ (reference sequence). Trimming pared 1 base from V and 9 bases from J, leaving 13 bases between. The CDR3 nucleotides are TGTGCCAGCAGCTTAGAGGGTTTAGGGGGTTCACCCCTCCACTTT. This encodes CASSLEGLGGSPLHF.